Below, one T cell receptor beta chain is given with its context. This record belongs to a study of Tregs in tolerant kidney transplant recipients. The V and J ends lost 4 bases and 0 bases respectively, with 9 bases between them. CDR1 is SGHRS, CDR2 YFSETQ, per germline. The CDR3 loop spans 14 amino acids. The table came from immunoSEQ multiplex PCR; TCRdb's copy has only in-frame clones and leaves some out. The sample has about 94,000 clones; roughly 93% are singletons. The sequence was obtained from a human donor who received a combined kidney and bone marrow transplant. The chain links TRBV5-1 to TRBJ2-3; no definite D call. Material: CD4+ T cells from blood, obtained before the transplant. The CDR3 sequence: CASSMRASTDTQYF. CDR3 DNA: TGCGCCAGCAGCATGCGCGCGAGCACAGATACGCAGTATTTT.